The 9 T cell receptor beta chains reported below all come from one sample, sequenced in a study of T cell repertoires in cytomegalovirus infection. TCRdb re-called the reads with MiXCR, one entry per CDR3 protein. The sample lists some 310,000 distinct CDR3 sequences; 25% were seen once. Their specific antigens are unknown. The specimen comprised cultured PBMCs, sampled from culture after CMV antigen stimulation. These receptors originate from a human donor in good health (CMV status not recorded). Some clones in this sample may be carry-over from other donors' samples.

The sample holds many counts of this clonotype. CDR3 sequence: CASSYPVPGQNTGELFF. DNA of the CDR3: TGTGCCAGCAGCTACCCGGTTCCGGGACAGAACACCGGGGAGCTGTTTTTT. This chain connects TRBV7-2 to TRBJ2-2, with D perhaps matching TRBD1 (6 bases). The length of the CDR3 is 17 residues. Germline V lookup: CDR1 SGHTA, CDR2 FQGNSA. V lost 4 bases, J lost 1 base, and 16 bases lay in between.

This clonotype came up many times. The chain couples TRBV4-1 to TRBJ2-3; D unclear. The CDR3 contains 17 residues. V dropped 1 base and J dropped 1 base, with 15 bases sitting between them. Germline CDR1 reads MGHRA; CDR2 reads YSYEKL. CDR3 in DNA: TGCGCCAGCAGCCAAGTTTTGATAGTATTACGCACAGATACGCAGTATTTT. Protein sequence: CASSQVLIVLRTDTQYF.

This chain uses TRBV6-2 or TRBV6-3 with TRBJ2-1; D uncertain. Trimming left V 6 bases short and J 6 bases short, with 18 bases between. The CDR3 length is 15 residues. Germline CDR1 is MNHEY and CDR2 is SVGEGT. The CDR3 loop reads CASSPFPPRTNEQFF. In DNA form, the CDR3 reads TGTGCCAGCAGCCCGTTTCCCCCCAGGACCAATGAGCAGTTCTTC.

V gene TRBV5-4 combines with J gene TRBJ2-5; D remains unclear. Germline V gene sequence: CDR1 SGHNT, CDR2 YYREEE (reference sequence). Trimming removed 0 bases from V and 1 base from J, with 10 bases in between. The CDR3 covers 15 residues. CDR3 protein: CASSLGSSFQETQYF. The CDR3 nucleotides are TGTGCCAGCAGCTTGGGATCGTCTTTCCAAGAGACCCAGTACTTC. Full variable domain (rest looked up from reference TRBV5-4 and TRBJ2-5): ETGVTQSPTHLIKTRGQQVTLRCSSQSGHNTVSWYQQALGQGPQFIFQYYREEENGRGNFPPRFSGLQFPNYSSELNVNALELDDSALYLCASSLGSSFQETQYFGPGTRLLVL.

This clonotype was picked up a small number of times. V gene TRBV7-8 combines with J gene TRBJ2-6; maybe TRBD1 (6 bases). Germline CDR1 is SGHVS and CDR2 is FQNEAQ. V dropped 5 bases and J dropped 0 bases, with 17 bases sitting between them. The CDR3 is made up of 18 amino acids. The CDR3 DNA reads as TGTGCCAGCAGCGCATATGGTACAGGGATCTCTGGGGCCAACGTCCTGACTTTC. It specifies CASSAYGTGISGANVLTF.

The rearrangement links TRBV29-1 to TRBJ2-7, with D possibly being TRBD2 (7 bases). The CDR3 is 15 amino acids. Germline values: CDR1 SQVTM, CDR2 ANQGSEA. Trimming stripped 3 bases from V and 1 base from J, with 16 bases between. The CDR3 bases are TGCAGCGTTGATGGTAAAGGGGGGGATTCCTACGAGCAGTACTTC. Protein: CSVDGKGGDSYEQYF.

This clonotype has a handful of counts. V usage is TRBV6-2 or TRBV6-3 and J usage is TRBJ1-2; unclear D gene. V lost 5 bases and J 6 bases, leaving 13 bases between the germline ends. The CDR3 consists of 13 residues. The germline V gene has CDR1 MNHEY and CDR2 SVGEGT. The CDR3 is CASSNRKGDGYTF. In nucleotides, the CDR3 is TGTGCCAGCAGTAACCGTAAGGGTGATGGCTACACCTTC.

This clonotype was found a few times. The chain carries TRBV5-4 and TRBJ2-1, with no clear D. Trimming removed 3 bases at V and 9 bases at J, with 13 bases between. This CDR3 has 13 residues. Looked up from germline, CDR1 is SGHNT and CDR2 is YYREEE (reference sequence). CDR3 sequence (DNA): TGTGCCAGCAGCTCGCCAGGTAGTGGTGAGCAGTTCTTC. Translated: CASSSPGSGEQFF.

This chain links TRBV20-1 with TRBJ2-1; TRBD2 matches 12 bases. The CDR3 is made up of 15 amino acids. Germline values: CDR1 DFQATT, CDR2 SNEGSKA (reference sequence). Germline trimming cut 3 bases from V and 7 bases from J; bases unmatched to any gene: 7. The CDR3 DNA reads TGCAGTGCTAGCCCGTCTAGCGGGAGGGTAAATGAGCAGTTCTTC. Amino acids: CSASPSSGRVNEQFF.